This T cell receptor beta chain was recovered during a study of regulatory T cells in long-lasting Graves disease. Whole-study context: Persistent cases took antithyroid drugs over 5 years and stayed TSH receptor antibody positive. Study-wide results and limits: Analysis covered peripheral blood alone, not thyroid tissue. Because few samples were included, accuracy may have been lower.

V lost 5 bases and J lost 3, with 6 bases in between. The germline gives CDR1 MDHEN, CDR2 SYDVKM. This CDR3 comprises 12 residues. Indicated time point: persistent/refractory GD, antithyroid drugs over 5 years with positive TRAb. Generation of the TCR library employed RNA extracted from PBMCs. The patient group derived from an endocrinology department in Xi'an, China. Concerning this clonotype itself: Its antigen is not identified.

Investigators prepared the TCR beta libraries by applying iRepertoire HTBI primers and Arm-PCR of CDR3 regions. TCRdb called the multiplex PCR reads again in MiXCR, with one record for every CDR3 protein. The sample carries approximately 400,000 distinct CDR3 sequences, 20% to 30% recorded once. The material was peripheral blood mononuclear cells (PBMCs), obtained when the disease was refractory, from a patient treated with antithyroid drugs. The sequence came from a female donor with Graves disease. The V call is TRBV28, the J call TRBJ2-3; D not resolved. The CDR3: CASSTTTDTQYF. The CDR3 coding sequence is TGTGCCAGCAGTACGACTACAGATACGCAGTATTTT.